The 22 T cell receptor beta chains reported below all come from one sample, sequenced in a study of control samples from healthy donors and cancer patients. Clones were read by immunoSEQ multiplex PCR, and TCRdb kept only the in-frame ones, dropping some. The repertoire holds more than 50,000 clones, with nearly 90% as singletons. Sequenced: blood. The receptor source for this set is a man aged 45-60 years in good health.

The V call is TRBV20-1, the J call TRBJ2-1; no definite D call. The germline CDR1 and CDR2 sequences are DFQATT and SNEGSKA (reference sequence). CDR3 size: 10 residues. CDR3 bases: TGCGTTCCCGTGGACAATGAGCAGTTCTTC. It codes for CVPVDNEQFF.

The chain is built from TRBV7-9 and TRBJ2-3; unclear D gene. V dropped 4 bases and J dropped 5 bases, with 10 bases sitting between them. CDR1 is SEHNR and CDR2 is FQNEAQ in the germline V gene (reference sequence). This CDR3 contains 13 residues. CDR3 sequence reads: CASSSYAEDTQYF. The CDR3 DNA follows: TGTGCCAGCAGCTCTTATGCGGAAGATACGCAGTATTTT.

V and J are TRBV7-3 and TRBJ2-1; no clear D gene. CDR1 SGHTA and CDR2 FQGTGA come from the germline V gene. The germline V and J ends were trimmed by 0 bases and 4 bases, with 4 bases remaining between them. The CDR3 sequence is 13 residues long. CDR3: CASSLTVYNEQFF. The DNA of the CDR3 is TGTGCCAGCAGCTTAACAGTTTACAATGAGCAGTTCTTC.

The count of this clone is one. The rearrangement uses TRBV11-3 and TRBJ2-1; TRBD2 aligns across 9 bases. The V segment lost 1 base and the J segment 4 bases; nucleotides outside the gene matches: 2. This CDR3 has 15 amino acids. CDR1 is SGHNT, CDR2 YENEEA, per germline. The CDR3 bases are TGTGCCAGCAGCTTAGGACTAGCGGATTACAATGAGCAGTTCTTC. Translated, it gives CASSLGLADYNEQFF.

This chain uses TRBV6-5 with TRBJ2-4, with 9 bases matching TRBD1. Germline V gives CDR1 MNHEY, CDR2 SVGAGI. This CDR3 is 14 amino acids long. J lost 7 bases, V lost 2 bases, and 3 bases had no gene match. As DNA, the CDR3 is TGTGCCAGCAGTTACACAGGGGGCGGGAACATTCAGTACTTC. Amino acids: CASSYTGGGNIQYF.

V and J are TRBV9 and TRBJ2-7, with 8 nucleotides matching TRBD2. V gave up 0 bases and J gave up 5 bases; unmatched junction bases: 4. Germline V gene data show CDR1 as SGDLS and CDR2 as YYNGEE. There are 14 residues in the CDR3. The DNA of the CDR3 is TGTGCCAGCAGCGTAGGACAACTAGCGGACGAGCAGTACTTC. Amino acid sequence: CASSVGQLADEQYF.

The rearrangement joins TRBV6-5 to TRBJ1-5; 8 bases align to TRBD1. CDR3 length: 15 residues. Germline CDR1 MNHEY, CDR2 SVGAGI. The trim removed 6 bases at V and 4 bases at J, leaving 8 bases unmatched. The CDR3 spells CASSPGTGQNQPQHF. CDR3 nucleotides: TGTGCCAGCAGCCCCGGGACAGGACAGAATCAGCCCCAGCATTTT.

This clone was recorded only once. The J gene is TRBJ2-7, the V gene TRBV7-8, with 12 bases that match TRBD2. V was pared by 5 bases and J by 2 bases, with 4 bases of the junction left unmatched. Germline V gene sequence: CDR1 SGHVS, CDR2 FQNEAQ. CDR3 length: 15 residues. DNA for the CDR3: TGTGCCAGCAGCCCCGGACTAGCGGGGACCTACGAGCAGTACTTC. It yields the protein CASSPGLAGTYEQYF.

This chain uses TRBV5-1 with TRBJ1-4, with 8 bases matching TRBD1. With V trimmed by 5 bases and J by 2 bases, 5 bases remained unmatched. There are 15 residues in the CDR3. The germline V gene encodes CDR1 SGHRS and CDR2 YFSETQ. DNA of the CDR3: TGCGCCAGCAGGACAGGGGCAGTCACTAATGAAAAACTGTTTTTT. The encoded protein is CASRTGAVTNEKLFF.

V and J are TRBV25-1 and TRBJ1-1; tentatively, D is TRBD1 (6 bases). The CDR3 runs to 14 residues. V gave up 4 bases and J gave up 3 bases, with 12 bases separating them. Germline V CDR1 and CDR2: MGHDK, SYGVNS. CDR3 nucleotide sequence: TGTGCCAGCAGTGCCGGGACATTCGACACTGAAGCTTTCTTT. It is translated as CASSAGTFDTEAFF.

The CDR3: CASSPRTVLYEQYF. As DNA, the CDR3 is TGTGCCAGCAGTCCCCGGACGGTTCTCTACGAGCAGTACTTC. The V gene is TRBV28, the J gene TRBJ2-7; no clear D. CDR3 size: 14 residues. Trimming removed 5 bases from V and 3 bases from J, with 14 bases in between. In germline, CDR1 is MDHEN, CDR2 SYDVKM.

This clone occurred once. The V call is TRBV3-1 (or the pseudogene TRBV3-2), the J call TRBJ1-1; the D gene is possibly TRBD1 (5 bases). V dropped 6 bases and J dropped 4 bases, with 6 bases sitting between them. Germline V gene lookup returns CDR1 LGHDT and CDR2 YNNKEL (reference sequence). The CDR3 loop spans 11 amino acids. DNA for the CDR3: TGTGCCAGCAGGGGGGGCACTGAAGCTTTCTTT. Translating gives CASRGGTEAFF.

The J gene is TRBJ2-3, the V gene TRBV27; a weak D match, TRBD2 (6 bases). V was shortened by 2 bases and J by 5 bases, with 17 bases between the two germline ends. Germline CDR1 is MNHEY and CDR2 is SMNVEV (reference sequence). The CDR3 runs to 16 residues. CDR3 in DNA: TGTGCCAGCAGTTTAAAGATAGCGGAAGGTAGAGATACGCAGTATTTT. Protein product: CASSLKIAEGRDTQYF.

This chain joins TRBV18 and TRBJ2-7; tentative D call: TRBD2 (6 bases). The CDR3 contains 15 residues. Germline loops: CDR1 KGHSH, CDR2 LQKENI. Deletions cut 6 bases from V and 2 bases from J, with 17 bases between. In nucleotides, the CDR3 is TGTGCCAGCTCTCCGGGGCTCGGAGGGGCCTACGAGCAGTACTTC. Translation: CASSPGLGGAYEQYF.

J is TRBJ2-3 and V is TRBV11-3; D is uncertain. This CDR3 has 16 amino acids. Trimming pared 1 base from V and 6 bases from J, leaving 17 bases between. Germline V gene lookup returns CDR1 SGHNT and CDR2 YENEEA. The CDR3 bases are TGTGCCAGCAGCTTAGCGGTGTACGACATGAAGGATACGCAGTATTTT. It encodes CASSLAVYDMKDTQYF.

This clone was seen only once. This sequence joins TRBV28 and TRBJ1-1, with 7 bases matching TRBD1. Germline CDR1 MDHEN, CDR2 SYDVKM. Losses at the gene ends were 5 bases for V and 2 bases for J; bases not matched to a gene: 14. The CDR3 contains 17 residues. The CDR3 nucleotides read TGTGCCAGCAGTCCACCGACAGGGCAAGGTGGAAACACTGAAGCTTTCTTT. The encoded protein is CASSPPTGQGGNTEAFF.

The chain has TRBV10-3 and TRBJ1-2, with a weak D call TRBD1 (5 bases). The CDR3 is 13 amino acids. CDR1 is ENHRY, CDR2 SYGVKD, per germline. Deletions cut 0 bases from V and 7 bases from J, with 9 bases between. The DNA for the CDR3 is TGTGCCATCAGTGAGTCTTGGGACTCTGGCTACACCTTC. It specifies CAISESWDSGYTF.

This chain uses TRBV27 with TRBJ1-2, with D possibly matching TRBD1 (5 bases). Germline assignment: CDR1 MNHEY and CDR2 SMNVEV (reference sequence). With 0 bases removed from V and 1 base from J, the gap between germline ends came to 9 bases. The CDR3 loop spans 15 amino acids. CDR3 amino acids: CASSLSGGNNYGYTF. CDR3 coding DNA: TGTGCCAGCAGTTTATCGGGGGGGAATAACTATGGCTACACCTTC.

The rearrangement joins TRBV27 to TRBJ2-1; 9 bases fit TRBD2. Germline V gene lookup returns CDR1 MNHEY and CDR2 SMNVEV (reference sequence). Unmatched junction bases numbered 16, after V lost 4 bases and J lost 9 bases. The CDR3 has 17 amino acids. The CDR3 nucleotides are TGTGCCAGCAGTTCCCCCGACTTTAGCGGGGGCCCTCGTGAGCAGTTCTTC. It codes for CASSSPDFSGGPREQFF.

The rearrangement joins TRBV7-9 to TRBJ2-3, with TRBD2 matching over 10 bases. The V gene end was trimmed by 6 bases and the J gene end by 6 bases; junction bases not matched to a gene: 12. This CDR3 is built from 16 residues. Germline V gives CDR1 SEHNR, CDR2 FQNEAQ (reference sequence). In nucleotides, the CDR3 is TGTGCCAGCAGTGCATTAGCGGGAGGCTCTTCGGATACGCAGTATTTT. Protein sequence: CASSALAGGSSDTQYF.

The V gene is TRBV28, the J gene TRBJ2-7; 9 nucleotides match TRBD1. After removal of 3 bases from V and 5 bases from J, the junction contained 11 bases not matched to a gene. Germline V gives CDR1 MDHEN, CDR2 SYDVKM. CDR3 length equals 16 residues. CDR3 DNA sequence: TGTGCCAGCAGTTTTGGAGCCGGGACAGGGTTCGACGAGCAGTACTTC. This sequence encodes CASSFGAGTGFDEQYF.

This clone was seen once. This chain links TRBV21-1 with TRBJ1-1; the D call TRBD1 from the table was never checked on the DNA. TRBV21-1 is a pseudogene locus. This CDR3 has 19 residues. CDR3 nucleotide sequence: TGTGCCAGCAGCAACCCCTCAGGAGGACAGGGCCTGGGGAACACTGAAGCTTTCTTT. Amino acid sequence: CASSNPSGGQGLGNTEAFF.